A single sample is the source of the 24 T cell receptor beta chains below, sequenced in a study of identical twins. Each CDR3 protein gets one entry after TCRdb re-called the 5' RACE reads with MiXCR. The data show about 450,000 distinct CDR3 sequences, roughly 18% seen once. The specimen was naive T cells sorted from blood. The receptors shown here come from a man aged 50 or older in good health.

The gene calls are TRBV28 and TRBJ2-7, with a tentative D call TRBD1 (5 bases). Trimming stripped 3 bases from V and 7 bases from J, with 13 bases between. Germline V gene data show CDR1 as MDHEN and CDR2 as SYDVKM. The CDR3 totals 13 residues. The DNA for the CDR3 is TGTGCCAGCAGTTTCTTGGGCAGGGATGAGCAGTACTTC. This sequence encodes CASSFLGRDEQYF.

Notes on this clonotype: Mismatch with germline at one junction end may stem from a read error. The chain combines TRBV29-1 with TRBJ2-3; D call uncertain. Germline V lookup: CDR1 SQVTM, CDR2 ANQGSEA. CDR3 length: 12 residues. CDR3 amino acids: CGVVRTTDTQYF. The CDR3, as DNA: TGCGGCGTTGTACGCACCACAGATACGCAGTATTTT.

This clonotype was found many times. This chain's CDR3 is CASSLGTGGNEQFF. DNA for the CDR3: TGCGCCAGCAGCTTAGGGACAGGGGGCAATGAGCAGTTCTTC. The chain employs TRBV5-1 and TRBJ2-1; 11 bases match TRBD1. The CDR3 extends over 14 amino acids. V dropped 2 bases and J dropped 6; count of bases not matched to a gene: 1. Germline V gene sequence: CDR1 SGHRS, CDR2 YFSETQ.

This clonotype showed up just a few times. The V call is TRBV20-1, the J call TRBJ2-3, with TRBD2 matching over 9 bases. V dropped 3 bases and J dropped 2; count of bases not matched to a gene: 3. CDR1 is DFQATT and CDR2 is SNEGSKA in the germline V gene (reference sequence). This CDR3 region has 14 residues. CDR3 loop: CSASLAGNTDTQYF. The CDR3 nucleotides are TGCAGTGCTAGTCTAGCGGGAAACACAGATACGCAGTATTTT.

This clonotype showed up just a few times. The chain has TRBV28 and TRBJ2-3, with 12 bases that match TRBD2. Germline V lookup: CDR1 MDHEN, CDR2 SYDVKM. The CDR3 loop spans 17 amino acids. Trimming cost V 4 bases and J 3 bases; bases outside gene matches: 8. CDR3 loop: CASSSPSGGAITDTQYF. For the CDR3, the DNA is TGTGCCAGCAGTTCCCCTAGCGGGGGGGCCATAACAGATACGCAGTATTTT.

V is TRBV4-2 and J is TRBJ1-2, with D hard to call. Trimming pared 0 bases from V and 4 bases from J, leaving 9 bases between. Germline assignment: CDR1 LGHNA and CDR2 YNFKEQ. The CDR3 spans 14 residues. CDR3 residues: CASSQDGSTYGYTF. Written as DNA, the CDR3 is TGTGCCAGCAGCCAAGACGGATCGACCTATGGCTACACCTTC.

V gene TRBV20-1 combines with J gene TRBJ1-6; 7 nucleotides line up with TRBD1. CDR1 DFQATT and CDR2 SNEGSKA come from the germline V gene (reference sequence). CDR3 length: 13 amino acids. J lost 9 bases, V lost 3 bases, and 5 bases had no gene match. This chain's CDR3 is CSASYRGGSPLHF. CDR3 bases: TGCAGTGCTAGCTACAGGGGTGGTTCACCCCTCCACTTT.

V is TRBV11-1 and J is TRBJ2-5; maybe TRBD1 (5 bases). Germline V CDR1 and CDR2: SGHAT, FQDESV (reference sequence). The CDR3 runs to 18 residues. Trimming removed 0 bases from V and 6 bases from J, with 23 bases in between. CDR3 DNA: TGTGCCAGCAGCTTAGCTTCGCGCTTCCGGCAGGGTGTAAAGACCCAGTACTTC. Translated: CASSLASRFRQGVKTQYF.

The chain recombines TRBV4-2 with TRBJ1-4, with D unclear. V shed 0 bases and J shed 4 bases, with 15 bases lying between them. This CDR3 spans 17 amino acids. Germline CDR1 LGHNA, CDR2 YNFKEQ. DNA of the CDR3: TGTGCCAGCAGCCAAGAAGTCTCTCGGGCTTTTAATGAAAAACTGTTTTTT. Translated, it gives CASSQEVSRAFNEKLFF.

This clonotype was counted a few times. The gene calls are TRBV2 and TRBJ2-7; TRBD2 agrees at 12 bases. Germline trimming cut 6 bases from V and 6 bases from J; bases unmatched to any gene: 9. The CDR3 runs 15 residues. CDR1 is SNHLY and CDR2 is FYNNEI in the germline V gene. DNA for the CDR3: TGTGCCAGCAGCGGACTAGCGGGGAGAGTAAGCGAGCAGTACTTC. Protein sequence: CASSGLAGRVSEQYF. Full variable domain (missing parts from reference TRBV2 and TRBJ2-7): EPEVTQTPSHQVTQMGQEVILRCVPISNHLYFYWYRQILGQKVEFLVSFYNNEISEKSEIFDDQFSVERPDGSNFTLKIRSTKLEDSAMYFCASSGLAGRVSEQYFGPGTRLTVT.

The CDR3 DNA follows: TGCAGTGCTAGAACGACCTTCTCCAACACCATATATTTT. This sequence encodes CSARTTFSNTIYF. The chain uses TRBV20-1 and TRBJ1-3; D is uncertain. V lost 2 bases and J lost 7, with 12 bases in between. This CDR3 has 13 residues. Per the germline V gene, CDR1 is DFQATT and CDR2 is SNEGSKA (reference sequence).

The chain employs TRBV6-1 and TRBJ2-7; 10 nucleotides line up with TRBD2. This CDR3 is 15 amino acids long. The J segment lost 5 bases and the V segment lost 5 bases, leaving 9 bases of the junction unmatched. Germline V lookup: CDR1 MNHNS, CDR2 SASEGT. This chain's CDR3 is CASSKISGGSDEQYF. The CDR3 DNA is TGTGCCAGCAGTAAAATTAGCGGGGGGTCCGACGAGCAGTACTTC.

There are a few counts of this clonotype. This chain links TRBV9 with TRBJ2-3; the D gene is possibly TRBD2 (7 bases). The V gene lost 3 bases and the J gene lost 4 bases, with 15 bases spanning the gap. Germline CDR1 is SGDLS and CDR2 is YYNGEE. This CDR3 is built from 15 residues. The CDR3 bases are TGTGCCAGCAGCGAGGCGGGGGCCCTGCCAGATACGCAGTATTTT. Translated: CASSEAGALPDTQYF.

This clonotype has a count of ten or more. V and J are TRBV4-3 and TRBJ2-1, with 12 bases fitting TRBD2. Trimming cost V 3 bases and J 8 bases; bases outside gene matches: 5. The CDR3 is 15 residues long. In germline, CDR1 is LGHNA, CDR2 YSLEER. The chain's CDR3 is CASSQTSGRADEQFF. Here the CDR3 DNA reads TGCGCCAGCAGCCAGACTAGCGGGAGAGCGGATGAGCAGTTCTTC.

The gene calls are TRBV6-5 and TRBJ1-1; 7 bases are a match to TRBD1. The germline V gene encodes CDR1 MNHEY and CDR2 SVGAGI. This CDR3 has 18 amino acids. V lost 0 bases to trimming and J lost 0 bases; unmatched junction nucleotides: 10. The CDR3 loop is CASSYSPLKRGLNTEAFF. The DNA of the CDR3 is TGTGCCAGCAGTTACTCGCCTCTTAAGAGGGGGCTGAACACTGAAGCTTTCTTT.

The chain combines TRBV20-1 with TRBJ1-1; possibly TRBD1 for D (5 bases). Trimming stripped 6 bases from V and 0 bases from J, with 14 bases between. The length of the CDR3 is 14 residues. CDR1 DFQATT and CDR2 SNEGSKA come from the germline V gene (reference sequence). Written as DNA, the CDR3 is TGCAGTGCCCCGGGACGGACCGTGAACACTGAAGCTTTCTTT. Translating gives CSAPGRTVNTEAFF.

This clonotype was seen ten or more times. The chain recombines TRBV9 with TRBJ2-1, with 8 bases that match TRBD2. Looked up from germline, CDR1 is SGDLS and CDR2 is YYNGEE. The CDR3 sequence is 15 residues long. Trimming cost V 1 base and J 0 bases; bases outside gene matches: 0. DNA of the CDR3: TGTGCCAGCAGCGTAAGCGGGAGCTCCTACAATGAGCAGTTCTTC. Its translation: CASSVSGSSYNEQFF.

The chain has TRBV11-1 and TRBJ2-3; no firm D call. From germline, CDR1 is SGHAT and CDR2 FQDESV (reference sequence). V was cut by 3 bases and J by 5 bases, with 9 bases left in between. This CDR3 contains 13 residues. In nucleotides, the CDR3 is TGTGCCAGCAGCTTCTCAGTTCAAGATACGCAGTATTTT. Amino acids: CASSFSVQDTQYF.

Ten or more counts support this clonotype. The chain couples TRBV6-6 to TRBJ1-2; TRBD1 is a possible D gene (5 bases). Germline loops: CDR1 MNHNY, CDR2 SVGAGI (reference sequence). This CDR3 is built from 13 residues. Trimming took off 11 bases at V and 6 bases at J, with 19 bases between the two ends. CDR3 protein: CAGRGGINDGYTF. As DNA, the CDR3 is TGTGCCGGACGGGGGGGAATCAACGATGGCTACACCTTC.

J is TRBJ1-6 and V is TRBV6-5, with no clear D. This CDR3 is built from 16 residues. CDR1 is MNHEY and CDR2 is SVGAGI in the germline V gene. Trimming pared 0 bases from V and 0 bases from J, leaving 6 bases between. The CDR3 nucleotides read TGTGCCAGCAGTTACTCGGCGAGCTCCTATAATTCACCCCTCCACTTT. This gives the protein CASSYSASSYNSPLHF.

This clonotype was observed once. The gene calls are TRBV24-1 and TRBJ2-4; D perhaps matches TRBD2 (6 bases). CDR1 and CDR2 (germline): KGHDR, SFDVKD. This CDR3 has 17 amino acids. Between the trimmed V and J ends, which lost 0 bases and 1 base, there was a span of 12 bases. Written as DNA, the CDR3 is TGTGCCACCAGTGATTTGGGGCTAGCGACTGCCAAAAACATTCAGTACTTC. This sequence encodes CATSDLGLATAKNIQYF.

This clonotype has a count of ten or more. The chain uses TRBV7-8 and TRBJ2-1; 10 bases align to TRBD1. V gave up 5 bases and J gave up 8 bases; unmatched junction bases: 12. Germline CDR1 is SGHVS and CDR2 is FQNEAQ. The CDR3 consists of 16 residues. CDR3: CASSLLGTGVLDEQFF. The CDR3 DNA sequence: TGTGCCAGCAGCCTCCTGGGGACAGGGGTTTTGGATGAGCAGTTCTTC.

The rearrangement uses TRBV7-2 and TRBJ2-7; a weak D match, TRBD1 (5 bases). Germline assignment: CDR1 SGHTA and CDR2 FQGNSA. The CDR3 totals 12 residues. The germline V and J ends were trimmed by 5 bases and 6 bases, with 11 bases remaining between them. CDR3 in amino acids: CASSPIRGEQYF. DNA for the CDR3: TGTGCCAGCAGCCCCATAAGGGGCGAGCAGTACTTC.

This clonotype was observed a few times. The chain is built from TRBV11-1 and TRBJ2-2, with D maybe TRBD2 (6 bases). V gave up 5 bases and J gave up 7 bases, with 23 bases separating them. From germline, CDR1 is SGHAT and CDR2 FQDESV (reference sequence). This CDR3 is 17 amino acids long. CDR3 DNA sequence: TGTGCCAGCAGCCAAAACTCCGGGACTCTCCGTGGCGGGGAGCTGTTTTTT. It translates to CASSQNSGTLRGGELFF.